The 18 T cell receptor beta chains listed next were all sequenced from one sample in a study of blood T cell repertoires in COVID-19. The method was immunoSEQ multiplex PCR; TCRdb's version includes in-frame clones alone and lacks a portion of them. This sample yields fewer than 110,000 clones, of which over 65% are seen a single time; around 11% belongs to the top ten. Sequencing was performed on peripheral blood. Source of these receptors: a human donor in a cohort sampled during active COVID-19.

The V call is TRBV19, the J call TRBJ1-1, with TRBD1 matching 12 bases. This CDR3 spans 15 amino acids. With 5 bases clipped from V and 6 bases from J, the junction kept 7 bases outside the gene matches. CDR1 is LNHDA, CDR2 SQIVND, per germline (reference sequence). Written as DNA, the CDR3 is TGTGCCAGTAGTCTCCGGGACAGGGGGCAATCTGAAGCTTTCTTT. It specifies CASSLRDRGQSEAFF.

The CDR3 sequence is CATRQGRTGELFF. CDR3 in DNA: TGTGCCACCCGACAGGGTCGGACCGGGGAGCTGTTTTTT. The J gene is TRBJ2-2, the V gene TRBV28; 7 nucleotides match TRBD1. The ends lost 10 bases at V and 5 bases at J; junction bases unmatched: 7. CDR3 length equals 13 residues. Germline values: CDR1 MDHEN, CDR2 SYDVKM.

Points on this clone: The sample has other DNA sequences that encode this CDR3 too. This chain connects TRBV5-1 to TRBJ1-4, with D perhaps matching TRBD1 (5 bases). This CDR3 contains 15 residues. Per germline, CDR1 SGHRS and CDR2 YFSETQ. V was pared by 3 bases and J by 0 bases, with 9 bases between. For the CDR3, the DNA is TGCGCCAGCAGCTCCGGGGGGGCAACTAATGAAAAACTGTTTTTT. Translating gives CASSSGGATNEKLFF.

The chain has TRBV19 and TRBJ1-2, with D maybe TRBD1 (5 bases). Trimming pared 3 bases from V and 8 bases from J, leaving 19 bases between. Germline V CDR1 and CDR2: LNHDA, SQIVND (reference sequence). The CDR3 has 15 residues. The CDR3 spells CASSIIQGLGRGYTF. CDR3 bases: TGTGCCAGTAGTATTATCCAGGGCCTGGGTCGGGGCTACACCTTC.

The rearrangement links TRBV5-1 to TRBJ1-6; D is possibly TRBD1 (5 bases). Germline V gene data show CDR1 as SGHRS and CDR2 as YFSETQ. Trimming pared 7 bases from V and 5 bases from J, leaving 10 bases between. There are 13 residues in the CDR3. This CDR3 reads CASRTGDNSPLHF. The CDR3 nucleotides read TGCGCCAGCCGCACAGGAGATAATTCACCCCTCCACTTT. The full variable domain, its missing parts supplied by reference TRBV5-1 and TRBJ1-6, is KAGVTQTPRYLIKTRGQQVTLSCSPISGHRSVSWYQQTPGQGLQFLFEYFSETQRNKGNFPGRFSGRQFSNSRSEMNVSTLELGDSALYLCASRTGDNSPLHFGNGTRLTVT.

The rearrangement links TRBV6-5 to TRBJ2-1, with D maybe TRBD2 (5 bases). This CDR3 comprises 11 residues. Germline assignment: CDR1 MNHEY and CDR2 SVGAGI. Trimming removed 6 bases from V and 9 bases from J, with 9 bases in between. The chain's CDR3 is CASSARGEQFF. CDR3 bases: TGTGCCAGCAGCGCCCGGGGTGAGCAGTTCTTC.

V usage is TRBV12-3 or TRBV12-4 and J usage is TRBJ2-5; no reliable D call. The CDR3 loop spans 13 amino acids. Between the trimmed V and J ends, which lost 2 bases and 2 bases, there was a span of 6 bases. DNA for the CDR3: TGTGCCAGCAGTTTAAACAGACAAGAGACCCAGTACTTC. This encodes CASSLNRQETQYF.

A single count supports this clone. This chain connects TRBV5-1 to TRBJ2-1; no definite D call. The ends were cut back, 4 bases at V and 4 bases at J, with 9 bases in the middle. Germline V gene sequence: CDR1 SGHRS, CDR2 YFSETQ. The CDR3 length is 13 residues. For the CDR3, the DNA is TGCGCCAGCAGCCCGGCGCGGTACAATGAGCAGTTCTTC. The encoded protein is CASSPARYNEQFF.

Concerning this clone: Other DNA variants within this sample encode the same CDR3. This rearrangement joins TRBV7-2 to TRBJ2-1; a weak D match, TRBD1 (6 bases). V was trimmed by 5 bases and J by 6 bases, leaving 11 bases between them. Per germline, CDR1 SGHTA and CDR2 FQGNSA. CDR3 size: 13 residues. CDR3: CASSLGQFNEQFF. The DNA for the CDR3 is TGTGCCAGCAGCCTCGGACAGTTCAATGAGCAGTTCTTC.

The chain employs TRBV2 and TRBJ1-3; D gene uncertain. V gave up 0 bases and J gave up 0 bases, with 9 bases separating them. Per the germline V gene, CDR1 is SNHLY and CDR2 is FYNNEI. The CDR3 covers 16 residues. This CDR3 reads CASSEALRSSGNTIYF. CDR3 DNA sequence: TGTGCCAGCAGTGAAGCGCTTAGGAGCTCTGGAAACACCATATATTTT.

This chain connects TRBV5-4 to TRBJ2-7; D not resolved. This CDR3 contains 13 residues. The germline gives CDR1 SGHNT, CDR2 YYREEE (reference sequence). Trimming left V 0 bases short and J 6 bases short, with 10 bases between. The CDR3 nucleotides read TGTGCCAGCAGCTTGGTCCCCTTCCGCGAGCAGTACTTC. This codes for CASSLVPFREQYF.

The rearrangement uses TRBV6-2 or TRBV6-3 and TRBJ2-2, with D unresolved. There are 13 residues in the CDR3. The germline V and J ends were trimmed by 5 bases and 5 bases, with 9 bases remaining between them. From germline, CDR1 is MNHEY and CDR2 SVGEGT. The CDR3 here is CASSLTATGELFF. The CDR3 bases are TGTGCCAGCAGTCTAACAGCTACCGGGGAGCTGTTTTTT.

On this clone itself: Other DNA sequences in this specimen translate into the identical CDR3. This sequence joins TRBV5-4 and TRBJ1-1, with a weak D call TRBD1 (6 bases). Germline lookup yields CDR1 SGHNT and CDR2 YYREEE (reference sequence). CDR3 size: 14 residues. Trimming cost V 2 bases and J 5 bases, with 13 bases left between them. The CDR3 nucleotides are TGTGCCAGCAGCTTAAGGGGGTTGGGGACTGAAGCTTTCTTT. It is translated as CASSLRGLGTEAFF.

This rearrangement joins TRBV6-1 to TRBJ2-4; a weak D match, TRBD1 (6 bases). Germline CDR1 reads MNHNS; CDR2 reads SASEGT. V shed 2 bases and J shed 6 bases, with 11 bases lying between them. The CDR3 totals 14 residues. CDR3 amino acids: CASSETAQGNIQYF. As DNA, the CDR3 is TGTGCCAGCAGTGAAACGGCACAGGGAAACATTCAGTACTTC.

This clone was counted a few times. The chain carries TRBV2 and TRBJ2-1, with 7 bases lining up with TRBD2. V lost 6 bases to trimming and J lost 0 bases; unmatched junction nucleotides: 11. There are 17 residues in the CDR3. In germline, CDR1 is SNHLY, CDR2 FYNNEI. The CDR3 loop reads CASSPFPSGASYNEQFF. DNA of the CDR3: TGTGCCAGCAGCCCCTTTCCGAGCGGGGCCTCCTACAATGAGCAGTTCTTC.

V and J are TRBV12-5 and TRBJ2-3; a weak D match, TRBD2 (7 bases). The CDR3 runs 15 residues. Between the trimmed V and J ends, which lost 1 base and 3 bases, there was a span of 11 bases. Germline assignment: CDR1 LGHNT and CDR2 FRNRAP. The CDR3, as DNA: TGTGCTAGTGGTTTGGAGGGGGGGGCGACAGATACGCAGTATTTT. Translating it yields CASGLEGGATDTQYF.

J is TRBJ1-6 and V is TRBV2; 10 nucleotides agree with TRBD1. CDR1 and CDR2 from the germline V gene are SNHLY and FYNNEI. With V trimmed by 6 bases and J by 8 bases, 4 bases remained unmatched. The CDR3 is 14 amino acids. CDR3 amino acids: CASSRTGGYSPLHF. The CDR3, as DNA: TGTGCCAGCAGCCGGACAGGGGGGTATTCACCCCTCCACTTT.

This chain uses TRBV3-1 (or the pseudogene TRBV3-2) with TRBJ2-7; 10 positions match TRBD1. This CDR3 comprises 16 residues. Germline V gene lookup returns CDR1 LGHDT and CDR2 YNNKEL (reference sequence). The V and J ends lost 4 bases and 3 bases, in that order; junction bases with no gene match: 9. CDR3: CASSRFKTGGGYEQYF. DNA of the CDR3: TGTGCCAGCAGCCGTTTTAAGACAGGGGGCGGCTACGAGCAGTACTTC.